This T cell receptor beta chain was sequenced for a study of naive and memory T cell subsets. From the second PCR step, alpha and beta chains were amplified apart. Germline CDR1 reads MNHEY; CDR2 reads SVGEGT. After removal of 2 bases from V and 3 bases from J, the junction contained 1 base not matched to a gene. The length of the CDR3 is 14 residues. Concerning this clonotype itself: This may stem from a read error, because a much larger clone lies one nucleotide away.

The beta constant-region primer was an equimolar mix of two oligonucleotides covering TRBC1 and TRBC2. Ligated cDNA was amplified by four rounds of PCR with nested alpha and beta constant-region primers and SP2. Via MiXCR, TCRdb re-called the UMI-ligation and nested PCR reads, giving one row per CDR3 protein. The profile shows 15,000 or so distinct CDR3 sequences, about 9% of them singletons. Sequences were obtained from central memory CD8+ T cells from blood. This TCR was recovered from a human donor in good health. The chain links TRBV6-2 or TRBV6-3 to TRBJ2-3; 8 bases are a match to TRBD2. The CDR3 DNA follows: TGTGCCAGCAGTTACGGGACTAGAACAGATACGCAGTATTTT. It yields the protein CASSYGTRTDTQYF.